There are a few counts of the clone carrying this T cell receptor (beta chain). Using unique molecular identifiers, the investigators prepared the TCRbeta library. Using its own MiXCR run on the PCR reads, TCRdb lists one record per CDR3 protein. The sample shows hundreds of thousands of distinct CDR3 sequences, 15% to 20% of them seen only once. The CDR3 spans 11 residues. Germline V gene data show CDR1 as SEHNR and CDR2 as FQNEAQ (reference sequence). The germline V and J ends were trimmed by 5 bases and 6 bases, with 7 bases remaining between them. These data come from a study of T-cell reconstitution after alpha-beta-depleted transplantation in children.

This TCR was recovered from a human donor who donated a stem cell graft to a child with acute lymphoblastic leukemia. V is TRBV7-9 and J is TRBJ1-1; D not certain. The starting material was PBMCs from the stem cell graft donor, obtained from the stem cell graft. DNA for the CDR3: TGTGCCAGCAGCCGTTACCCTGAAGCTTTCTTT. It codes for CASSRYPEAFF.